This entry describes one TCR beta chain. These data belong to a study of cytomegalovirus exposure and HLA in healthy donors. Looked up from germline, CDR1 is MNHEY and CDR2 is SMNVEV (reference sequence). With V trimmed by 5 bases and J by 9 bases, 9 bases remained unmatched. This CDR3 has 14 amino acids. Sequencing used immunoSEQ multiplex PCR; TCRdb keeps in-frame clones, though not all of them. Of fewer than 250,000 clones in the sample, roughly 84% are singletons; the top ten hold 2% to 2.5%. This chain joins TRBV27 and TRBJ1-3; 8 nucleotides align to TRBD1. Sequencing was performed on PBMCs. The receptor was isolated from a woman under 30 in good health and CMV-seropositive. The CDR3 loop reads CASSRDRNGVTIYF. The CDR3 coding sequence is TGTGCCAGCAGTCGGGACAGGAACGGTGTCACCATATATTTT.